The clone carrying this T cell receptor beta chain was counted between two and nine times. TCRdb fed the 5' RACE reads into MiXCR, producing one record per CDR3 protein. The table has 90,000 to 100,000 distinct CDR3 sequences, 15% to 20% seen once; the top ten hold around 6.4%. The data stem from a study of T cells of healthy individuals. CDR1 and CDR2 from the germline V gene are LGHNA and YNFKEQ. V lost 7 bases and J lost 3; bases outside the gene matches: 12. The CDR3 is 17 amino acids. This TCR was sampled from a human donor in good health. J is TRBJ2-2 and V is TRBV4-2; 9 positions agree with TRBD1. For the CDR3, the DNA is TGTGCCAGCACCTCGCTCCGGACAGGGGATTACACCGGGGAGCTGTTTTTT. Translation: CASTSLRTGDYTGELFF.